Following are 26 T cell receptor beta chains from one sample sequenced in a study of control samples from healthy donors and cancer patients. TCRdb's table, derived via immunoSEQ multiplex PCR, lists solely in-frame clones and lacks some. Of some 200,000 clones in the sample, about 94% were seen once. Specimen: blood. The receptors derive from a man over 45 in good health.

The V gene is TRBV4-2, the J gene TRBJ2-3; 11 positions match TRBD2. The J segment lost 3 bases and the V segment lost 4 bases, leaving 9 bases of the junction unmatched. Germline-derived CDR1 and CDR2 are LGHNA and YNFKEQ. The CDR3 contains 17 residues. Here the CDR3 DNA reads TGTGCCAGCAGCCCCTTAGCGGGGGGGCTGGGGACAGATACGCAGTATTTT. This encodes CASSPLAGGLGTDTQYF.

The rearrangement links TRBV7-9 to TRBJ2-2; D uncertain. Trimming stripped 2 bases from V and 2 bases from J, with 12 bases between. CDR3 size: 16 residues. The germline gives CDR1 SEHNR, CDR2 FQNEAQ (reference sequence). CDR3 DNA: TGTGCCAGCAGCTTACTTCTTCAGCCTAACACCGGGGAGCTGTTTTTT. It encodes CASSLLLQPNTGELFF.

This clone was counted once. The rearrangement uses TRBV29-1 and TRBJ1-1, with D possibly matching TRBD1 (6 bases). Trimming pared 4 bases from V and 0 bases from J, leaving 9 bases between. Germline values: CDR1 SQVTM, CDR2 ANQGSEA. CDR3 size: 13 residues. In DNA, the CDR3 is TGCAGCGTTGCTACAGGGTTGAACACTGAAGCTTTCTTT. Amino acids: CSVATGLNTEAFF.

V gene TRBV19 combines with J gene TRBJ1-5; D call uncertain. Deletions cut 8 bases from V and 0 bases from J, with 14 bases between. This CDR3 is 15 amino acids long. Germline CDR1 reads LNHDA; CDR2 reads SQIVND (reference sequence). The CDR3 DNA sequence: TGTGCCAGTCGAAATCTTCAAAATAGCAATCAGCCCCAGCATTTT. Protein product: CASRNLQNSNQPQHF. Supplemented by reference TRBV19 and TRBJ1-5, the full variable domain reads DGGITQSPKYLFRKEGQNVTLSCEQNLNHDAMYWYRQDPGQGLRLIYYSQIVNDFQKGDIAEGYSVSREKKESFPLTVTSAQKNPTAFYLCASRNLQNSNQPQHFGDGTRLSIL.

Comments on this clone: This CDR3 is also generated by other DNA sequences in the sample. The chain uses TRBV19 and TRBJ1-2, with D hard to call. Germline CDR1 and CDR2: LNHDA and SQIVND (reference sequence). This CDR3 contains 11 residues. The ends were cut back, 4 bases at V and 7 bases at J, with 7 bases in the middle. This CDR3 is CASSSSGGYTF. The CDR3 coding sequence is TGTGCCAGTAGTAGTTCCGGTGGCTACACCTTC.

The chain links TRBV30 to TRBJ1-2; 9 nucleotides agree with TRBD1. The CDR3 has 15 amino acids. Germline V lookup: CDR1 GTSNPN, CDR2 SVGIG (reference sequence). The V and J ends lost 2 bases and 7 bases, in that order; junction bases with no gene match: 11. The CDR3 nucleotides are TGTGCCTGGAGTTACTCAGGGACAGGGACAAGTGGCTACACCTTC. The encoded protein is CAWSYSGTGTSGYTF.

The V and J genes are TRBV6-6 and TRBJ2-1; possible D gene TRBD2, 6 bases. V lost 4 bases and J 10 bases, leaving 23 bases between the germline ends. Germline values: CDR1 MNHNY, CDR2 SVGAGI (reference sequence). CDR3 length: 16 residues. In nucleotides, the CDR3 is TGTGCCAGCAGTTCCCCCCGGGACTCCCACCGAGTGGAGCAGTTCTTC. Its translation: CASSSPRDSHRVEQFF.

The chain combines TRBV5-5 with TRBJ2-2, with TRBD1 identical over 8 bases. The trim removed 4 bases at V and 5 bases at J, leaving 10 bases unmatched. CDR1 is SGHKS and CDR2 is YYEKEE in the germline V gene (reference sequence). This CDR3 spans 16 amino acids. CDR3 in DNA: TGTGCCAGCAGCGTGGGTTACAGGGGGTGGACCGGGGAGCTGTTTTTT. Amino acids: CASSVGYRGWTGELFF.

This clone showed up just a few times. This chain uses TRBV24-1 with TRBJ1-1; 11 bases line up with TRBD1. V lost 7 bases to trimming and J lost 5 bases; unmatched junction nucleotides: 5. Germline values: CDR1 KGHDR, CDR2 SFDVKD. CDR3 size: 14 residues. CDR3 bases: TGTGCCACCAGGAAGGGACAGGGGGGGACTGAAGCTTTCTTT. It encodes CATRKGQGGTEAFF.

The chain links TRBV30 to TRBJ2-7; TRBD1 matches at 7 bases. Germline-derived CDR1 and CDR2 are GTSNPN and SVGIG (reference sequence). The CDR3 extends over 15 amino acids. After removal of 4 bases from V and 5 bases from J, the junction contained 14 bases not matched to a gene. This CDR3 reads CAWKRPEGGKDEQYF. The CDR3 DNA reads TGTGCCTGGAAACGCCCGGAAGGGGGCAAGGACGAGCAGTACTTC.

The chain combines TRBV6-1 with TRBJ2-3; D possibly uses TRBD1 or TRBD2 (6 bases each). Trimming cost V 9 bases and J 6 bases, with 13 bases left between them. This CDR3 spans 12 amino acids. Germline assignment: CDR1 MNHNS and CDR2 SASEGT. For the CDR3, the DNA is TGTGCCAGTCAAGGGGGGCGGGATACGCAGTATTTT. Amino acid sequence: CASQGGRDTQYF.

This clone was detected only once. The rearrangement links TRBV3-1 (or the pseudogene TRBV3-2) to TRBJ2-7; TRBD1 is a possible D gene (5 bases). V gave up 1 base and J gave up 3 bases, with 10 bases separating them. Germline values: CDR1 LGHDT, CDR2 YNNKEL (reference sequence). The CDR3 extends over 14 amino acids. CDR3 coding DNA: TGTGCCAGCAGCCAAGGGGGCTTCAACTACGAGCAGTACTTC. Encoded protein: CASSQGGFNYEQYF.

CDR3 residues: CATSEKGRNTEAFF. The CDR3 DNA is TGTGCCACCAGTGAAAAGGGAAGGAACACTGAAGCTTTCTTT. The chain employs TRBV24-1 and TRBJ1-1; no firm D call. Trimming pared 4 bases from V and 1 base from J, leaving 9 bases between. The CDR3 runs to 14 residues. Per the germline V gene, CDR1 is KGHDR and CDR2 is SFDVKD.

With respect to this clone: The sample contains more than one DNA sequence encoding this CDR3. This chain uses TRBV5-1 with TRBJ2-1; possibly TRBD1 or TRBD2 for D (7 bases each). V lost 4 bases and J 7 bases, leaving 27 bases between the germline ends. Looked up from germline, CDR1 is SGHRS and CDR2 is YFSETQ. CDR3 length: 18 residues. The CDR3 DNA reads as TGCGCCAGCAGCCCTAGGGGGCAGGGGGGGACAGAGAAAAATGAGCAGTTCTTC. It translates to CASSPRGQGGTEKNEQFF.

V and J are TRBV18 and TRBJ1-1, with D perhaps TRBD1 (6 bases). Trimming left V 3 bases short and J 1 base short, with 15 bases between. The germline CDR1 and CDR2 sequences are KGHSH and LQKENI. The CDR3 totals 16 residues. As DNA, the CDR3 is TGTGCCAGCTCACCGAGCTTACAGGGCGGGAACACTGAAGCTTTCTTT. It encodes CASSPSLQGGNTEAFF.

The chain recombines TRBV6-5 with TRBJ2-5, with D possibly TRBD1 on 6 matching bases. The CDR3 contains 14 residues. V was shortened by 0 bases and J by 4 bases, with 9 bases between the two germline ends. Germline assignment: CDR1 MNHEY and CDR2 SVGAGI. The CDR3 protein is CASSYSTQGETQYF. The CDR3 DNA reads TGTGCCAGCAGTTACTCTACACAGGGAGAGACCCAGTACTTC.

The chain couples TRBV6-5 to TRBJ2-7; weak D call: TRBD1 (5 bases). The length of the CDR3 is 13 residues. In germline, CDR1 is MNHEY, CDR2 SVGAGI. Trimming removed 7 bases from V and 3 bases from J, with 13 bases in between. The CDR3 bases are TGTGCCAGCACCATAGGACAAAACTACGAGCAGTACTTC. Translating gives CASTIGQNYEQYF.

CDR3 amino acids: CASSFGQGTDTQYF. The CDR3 DNA reads TGCGCCAGCAGCTTTGGACAGGGCACAGATACGCAGTATTTT. This chain connects TRBV5-1 to TRBJ2-3; 7 bases line up with TRBD1. Losses at the gene ends were 2 bases for V and 1 base for J; bases not matched to a gene: 1. This CDR3 is 14 amino acids long. In germline, CDR1 is SGHRS, CDR2 YFSETQ.

The chain recombines TRBV15 with TRBJ2-3; 9 positions agree with TRBD1. Germline CDR1 reads LNHNV; CDR2 reads YYDKDF (reference sequence). The CDR3 is 16 amino acids. V was pared by 1 base and J by 3 bases, with 5 bases of the junction left unmatched. The CDR3 DNA follows: TGTGCCACCAGCAGAGGAACAGGGGGCAAGACAGATACGCAGTATTTT. This sequence encodes CATSRGTGGKTDTQYF.

The chain employs TRBV7-2 and TRBJ2-7; no reliable D call. With 1 base removed from V and 5 bases from J, the gap between germline ends came to 6 bases. CDR1 and CDR2 from the germline V gene are SGHTA and FQGNSA. The CDR3 sequence is 12 residues long. For the CDR3, the DNA is TGTGCCAGCAGCTTAGACCTAGACGAGCAGTACTTC. This sequence encodes CASSLDLDEQYF. Together with reference TRBV7-2 and TRBJ2-7, the CDR3 gives the full variable domain: GAGVSQSPSNKVTEKGKDVELRCDPISGHTALYWYRQSLGQGLEFLIYFQGNSAPDKSGLPSDRFSAERTGGSVSTLTIQRTQQEDSAVYLCASSLDLDEQYFGPGTRLTVT.

The chain has TRBV15 and TRBJ1-1; D is perhaps TRBD1 (6 bases). CDR1 and CDR2 (germline): LNHNV, YYDKDF (reference sequence). CDR3 size: 14 residues. Trimming left V 6 bases short and J 2 bases short, with 13 bases between. For the CDR3, the DNA is TGTGCCACCAGGAAGGACAGTAGAAACACTGAAGCTTTCTTT. Translating it yields CATRKDSRNTEAFF.

This chain connects TRBV6-6 to TRBJ1-1, with D unresolved. This CDR3 is 16 amino acids long. The germline CDR1 and CDR2 sequences are MNHNY and SVGAGI (reference sequence). Trimming shortened V by 10 bases and J by 1 base, and 22 bases separated the two germline ends. The CDR3 here is CATRTPVGQTNTEAFF. The DNA of the CDR3 is TGTGCCACTCGAACCCCTGTAGGCCAGACGAACACTGAAGCTTTCTTT.

CDR3: CASRSGGGQPQHF. CDR3 nucleotides: TGCGCCAGCAGATCAGGGGGCGGACAGCCCCAGCATTTT. The gene calls are TRBV23-1 and TRBJ1-5, with 8 bases aligning to TRBD1. TRBV23-1 belongs to the ORF category, with a function that is uncertain. The CDR3 sequence is 13 residues long. V was clipped by 6 bases and J by 7 bases; unmatched bases: 5.

The CDR3 reads CASSQQGLYGYTF. CDR3 coding DNA: TGCGCCAGCAGCCAACAAGGGCTATATGGCTACACCTTC. This rearrangement joins TRBV4-1 to TRBJ1-2; the D is unclear. V lost 2 bases and J lost 5, with 9 bases in between. Germline V CDR1 and CDR2: MGHRA, YSYEKL. CDR3 length equals 13 residues.

The chain employs TRBV30 and TRBJ2-3, with D unclear. The V gene lost 4 bases and the J gene lost 0 bases, with 11 bases spanning the gap. Germline CDR1 and CDR2: GTSNPN and SVGIG (reference sequence). This CDR3 has 14 residues. The CDR3 DNA follows: TGTGCCTGGAATAGTAAATCTAGCACAGATACGCAGTATTTT. Its translation: CAWNSKSSTDTQYF.

The V call is TRBV13, the J call TRBJ2-3; D call uncertain. The CDR3 length is 12 residues. V was cut by 5 bases and J by 6 bases, with 9 bases left in between. Germline V lookup: CDR1 PRHDT, CDR2 FYEKMQ (reference sequence). The CDR3 reads CASSLSQDTQYF. CDR3 sequence (DNA): TGTGCCAGCAGCCTGTCTCAGGATACGCAGTATTTT.